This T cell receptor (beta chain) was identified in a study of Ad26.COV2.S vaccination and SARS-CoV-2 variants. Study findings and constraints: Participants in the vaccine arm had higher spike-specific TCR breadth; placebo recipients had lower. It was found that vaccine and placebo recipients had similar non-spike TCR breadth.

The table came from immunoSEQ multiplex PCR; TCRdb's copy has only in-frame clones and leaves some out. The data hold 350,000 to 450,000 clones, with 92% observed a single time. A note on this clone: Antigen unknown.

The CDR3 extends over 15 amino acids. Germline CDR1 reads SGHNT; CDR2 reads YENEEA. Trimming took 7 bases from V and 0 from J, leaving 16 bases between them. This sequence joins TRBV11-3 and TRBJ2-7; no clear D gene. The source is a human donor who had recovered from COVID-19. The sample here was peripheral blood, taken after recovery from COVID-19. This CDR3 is CASTHNIHSSYEQYF. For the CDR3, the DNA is TGTGCCAGCACTCATAACATCCACAGCTCCTACGAGCAGTACTTC.